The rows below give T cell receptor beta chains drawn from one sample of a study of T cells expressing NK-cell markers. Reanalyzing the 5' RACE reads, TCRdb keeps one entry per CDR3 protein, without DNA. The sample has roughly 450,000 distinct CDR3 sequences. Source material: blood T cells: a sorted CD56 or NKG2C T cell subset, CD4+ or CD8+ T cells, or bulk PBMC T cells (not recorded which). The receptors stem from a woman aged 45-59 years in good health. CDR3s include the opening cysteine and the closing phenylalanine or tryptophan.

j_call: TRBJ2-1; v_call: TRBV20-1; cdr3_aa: CSAQILAASSYNEQFF
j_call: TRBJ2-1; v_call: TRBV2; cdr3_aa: CATRLANGLNGEQFF
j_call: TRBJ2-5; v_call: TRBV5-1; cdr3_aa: CASSQTVGGETQYF
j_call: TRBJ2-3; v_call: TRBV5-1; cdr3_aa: CASSLVTGGPDTQYF
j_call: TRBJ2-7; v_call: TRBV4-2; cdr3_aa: CASSQPGTSGSYEQYF
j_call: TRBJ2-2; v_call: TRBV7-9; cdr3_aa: CASHSARSTGELFF
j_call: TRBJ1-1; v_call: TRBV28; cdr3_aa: CASSLVWRQGRKAFF
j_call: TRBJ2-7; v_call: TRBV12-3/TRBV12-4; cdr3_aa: CASSLTSGYEQYF
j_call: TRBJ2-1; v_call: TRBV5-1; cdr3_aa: CASRYGLAGDEQFF
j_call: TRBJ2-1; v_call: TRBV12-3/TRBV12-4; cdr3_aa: CASTIKGLAGGIGSYNEQFF
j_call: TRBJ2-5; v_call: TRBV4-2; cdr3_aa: CASSLQGAIETQYF
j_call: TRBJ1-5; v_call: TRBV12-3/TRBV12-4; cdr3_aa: CASSRRRTGDQPQHF
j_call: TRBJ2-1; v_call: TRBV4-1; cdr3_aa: CASSQGVGNLPQFF
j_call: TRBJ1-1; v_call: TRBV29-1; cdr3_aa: CSVEEGWLMNTEAFF
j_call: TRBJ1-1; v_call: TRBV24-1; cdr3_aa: CATSAGYEAFF
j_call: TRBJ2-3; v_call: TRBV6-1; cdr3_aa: CASILFGLTDTQYF
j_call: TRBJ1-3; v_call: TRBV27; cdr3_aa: CASSGSFGNTIYF
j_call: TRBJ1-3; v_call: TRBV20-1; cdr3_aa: CSARPGSSGNTIYF
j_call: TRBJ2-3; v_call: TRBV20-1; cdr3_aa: CSARPSEGTDTQYF
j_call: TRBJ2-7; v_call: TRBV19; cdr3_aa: CASRHTGTAGGQQYF
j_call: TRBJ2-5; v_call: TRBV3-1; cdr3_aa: CASSHPGTSGQETQYF
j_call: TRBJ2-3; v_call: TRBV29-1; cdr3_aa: CSVIYADTQYF
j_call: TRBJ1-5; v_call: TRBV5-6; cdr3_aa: CASSLGLRADQPQHF
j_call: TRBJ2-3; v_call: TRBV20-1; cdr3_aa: CSAGTGRADTQYF
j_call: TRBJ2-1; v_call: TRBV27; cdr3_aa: CASRKTGFNEQFF
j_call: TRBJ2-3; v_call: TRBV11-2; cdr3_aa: CASSLAGSPDTQYF
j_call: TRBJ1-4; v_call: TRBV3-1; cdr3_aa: CASSRTAAGRLFF
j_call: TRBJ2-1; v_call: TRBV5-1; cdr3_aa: CASSLPPLGEQFF
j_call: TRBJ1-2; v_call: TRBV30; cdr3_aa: CAWSPRDSGGYTF
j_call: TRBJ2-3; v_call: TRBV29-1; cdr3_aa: CSVGMSTTDTQYF
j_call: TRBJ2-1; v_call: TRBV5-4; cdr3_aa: CASSLEASANEQFF
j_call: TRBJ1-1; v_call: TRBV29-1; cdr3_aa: CSAAPRLNTEAFF
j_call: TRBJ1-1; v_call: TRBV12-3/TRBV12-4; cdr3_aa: CATSKGRTEAFF
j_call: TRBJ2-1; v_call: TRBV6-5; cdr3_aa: CASSSPPASSYNEQFF
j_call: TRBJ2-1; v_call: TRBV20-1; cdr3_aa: CSASRDSRYNEQFF
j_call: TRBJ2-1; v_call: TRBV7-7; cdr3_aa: CASSPSGTSIHEQFF
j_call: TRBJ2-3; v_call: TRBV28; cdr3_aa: CASSFPTSSTDTQYF
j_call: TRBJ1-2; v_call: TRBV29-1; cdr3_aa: CSGGTAVEGYTF
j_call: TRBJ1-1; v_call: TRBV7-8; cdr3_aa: CASSLGTLRLKNTEAFF
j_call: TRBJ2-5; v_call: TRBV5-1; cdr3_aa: CASSLGQGEETQYF
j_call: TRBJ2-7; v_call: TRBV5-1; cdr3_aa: CASSLLVAGAYEQYF
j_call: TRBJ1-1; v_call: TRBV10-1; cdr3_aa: CATSRGANTEAFF
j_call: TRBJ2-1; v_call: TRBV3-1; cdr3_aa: CASSERKKAGQLSSYNEQFF
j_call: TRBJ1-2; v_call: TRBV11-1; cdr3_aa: CASSLDGEVSYTF
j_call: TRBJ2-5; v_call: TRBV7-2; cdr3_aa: CASSSGTGASETQYF
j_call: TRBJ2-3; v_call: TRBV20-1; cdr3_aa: CSARDRRPGADTQYF
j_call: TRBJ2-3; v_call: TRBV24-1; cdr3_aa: CATSDRAVPSTDTQYF
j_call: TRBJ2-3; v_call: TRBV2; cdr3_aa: CASSAQGDTQYF
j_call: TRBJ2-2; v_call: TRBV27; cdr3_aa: CASSRGQHTGELFF
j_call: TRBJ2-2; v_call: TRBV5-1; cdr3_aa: CASSRDYAGELFF
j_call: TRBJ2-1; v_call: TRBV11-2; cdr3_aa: CASSFSSLVSSYNEQFF
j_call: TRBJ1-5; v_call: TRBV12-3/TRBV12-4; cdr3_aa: CASRRGQEQPQHF
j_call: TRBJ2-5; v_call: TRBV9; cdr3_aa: CASSVGGGLGRETQYF
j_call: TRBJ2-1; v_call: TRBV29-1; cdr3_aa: CSVRTSGSSWSYNEQFF
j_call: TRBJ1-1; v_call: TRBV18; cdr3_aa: CASSQGLLKTEAFF
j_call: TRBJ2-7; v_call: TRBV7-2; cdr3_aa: CASSPSGVSSYEQYF
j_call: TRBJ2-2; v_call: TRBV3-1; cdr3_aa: CASSQVGRRGFTGELFF